Below are 4 T cell receptor beta chains sequenced from a single sample in a study of sequential checkpoint blockade in melanoma. Treatment in this sample: randomized to nivolumab then ipilimumab (arm A) or the reverse (arm B). Measured with immunoSEQ multiplex PCR; TCRdb has only the in-frame clones, and not every one. The data hold some 930 clones, with 21% observed a single time. The sequencing used tumor tissue (inferred from file names), collected from a patient given nivolumab and ipilimumab in sequence. These TCRs come from a human donor with melanoma.

The chain carries TRBV29-1 and TRBJ1-1; 8 bases map to TRBD1. The J segment lost 10 bases and the V segment lost 7 bases, leaving 11 bases of the junction unmatched. Looked up from germline, CDR1 is SQVTM and CDR2 is ANQGSEA. The CDR3 loop spans 12 amino acids. The CDR3 spells CSAPRGTGGAFF. Written as DNA, the CDR3 is TGCAGCGCCCCCCGAGGCACAGGGGGAGCTTTCTTT.

This clone is termed medium-sized. The rearrangement links TRBV4-1 to TRBJ2-3, with D unresolved. V was cut by 0 bases and J by 4 bases, with 5 bases left in between. Per germline, CDR1 MGHRA and CDR2 YSYEKL. CDR3 length: 13 residues. CDR3 sequence: CASSQDSPDTQYF. CDR3 in DNA: TGCGCCAGCAGCCAAGATTCCCCAGATACGCAGTATTTT.

The rearrangement joins TRBV6-8 to TRBJ2-7; D possibly uses TRBD1 or TRBD2 (6 bases each). The CDR3 has 15 amino acids. V lost 5 bases to trimming and J lost 1 base, with 15 bases between them. Germline V gives CDR1 MNHGY, CDR2 SAAAGT. CDR3 sequence: CASSPRGEASYEQYF. In DNA form, the CDR3 reads TGTGCCAGCAGTCCTAGGGGGGAGGCTTCCTACGAGCAGTACTTC.

By sample fraction, this clone is large (0.1 to 1%). The chain links TRBV11-3 to TRBJ1-5, with D possibly TRBD1 on 5 matching bases. Germline assignment: CDR1 SGHNT and CDR2 YENEEA. V was shortened by 3 bases and J by 4 bases, with 10 bases between the two germline ends. CDR3 length equals 14 residues. CDR3 region: CASSLQGRNQPQHF. The DNA for the CDR3 is TGTGCCAGCAGCTTGCAGGGACGGAATCAGCCCCAGCATTTT.